Listed here is a single T cell receptor beta chain. The antigen is unknown. The data were taken from a study of cytomegalovirus exposure and HLA in healthy donors. Turning to the study itself: Among the roughly 400 donors who were genotyped, 81% fell in the genetic ancestry cluster that is associated with self-reported Caucasian donors.

Vbeta (60) and Jbeta (13) primers were used in the PCR. Data came from immunoSEQ multiplex PCR; TCRdb stores just in-frame clones and leaves some out. The sample holds approximately 90,000 clones, approximately 77% seen once. Study-level results: The sole available immune exposure information was CMV serostatus. Across HLA loci, a later analysis found differing TCR association rates, with DRB1 most and HLA-C fewest.

This CDR3 has 13 residues. Per germline, CDR1 SNHLY and CDR2 FYNNEI. Trimming removed 8 bases at V and 4 bases at J, with 15 bases between. Each donor was nominally healthy when sampled (though unrecorded immune exposures were likely). The clonotype was recovered from a woman between 35 and 50 years old in good health and CMV-seronegative. The chain links TRBV2 to TRBJ2-7; D may be TRBD2 (6 bases). The material sequenced was PBMCs. CDR3: CASGMGLSYEQYF. The CDR3 DNA reads TGTGCCAGCGGGATGGGACTCTCATACGAGCAGTACTTC.